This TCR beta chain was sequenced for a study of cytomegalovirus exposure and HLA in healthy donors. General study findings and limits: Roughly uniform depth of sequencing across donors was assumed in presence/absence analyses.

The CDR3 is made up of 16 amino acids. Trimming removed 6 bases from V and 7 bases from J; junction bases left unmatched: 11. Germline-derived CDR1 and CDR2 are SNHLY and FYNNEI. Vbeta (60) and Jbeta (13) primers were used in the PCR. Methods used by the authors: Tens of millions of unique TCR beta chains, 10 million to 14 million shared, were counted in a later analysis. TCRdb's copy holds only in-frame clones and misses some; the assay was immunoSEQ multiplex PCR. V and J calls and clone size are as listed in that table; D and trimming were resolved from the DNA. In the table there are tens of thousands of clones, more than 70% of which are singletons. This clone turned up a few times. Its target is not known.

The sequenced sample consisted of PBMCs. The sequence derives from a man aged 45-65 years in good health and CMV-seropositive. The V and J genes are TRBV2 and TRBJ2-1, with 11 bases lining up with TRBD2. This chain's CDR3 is CASSQRRSSGRNEQFF. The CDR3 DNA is TGTGCCAGCAGCCAAAGGCGGTCTAGCGGGAGGAATGAGCAGTTCTTC.